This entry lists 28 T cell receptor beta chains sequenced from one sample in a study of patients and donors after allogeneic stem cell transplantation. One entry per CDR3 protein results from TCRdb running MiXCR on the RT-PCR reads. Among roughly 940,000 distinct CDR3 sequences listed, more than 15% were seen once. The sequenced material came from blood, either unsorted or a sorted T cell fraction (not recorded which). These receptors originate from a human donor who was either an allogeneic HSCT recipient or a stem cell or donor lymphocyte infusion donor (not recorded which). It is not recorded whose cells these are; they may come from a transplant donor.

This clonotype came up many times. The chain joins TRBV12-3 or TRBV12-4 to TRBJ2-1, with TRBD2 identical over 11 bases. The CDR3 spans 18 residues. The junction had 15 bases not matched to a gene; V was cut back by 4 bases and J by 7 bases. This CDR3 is CASSWNIYSGGADNEQFF. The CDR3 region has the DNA TGTGCCAGCAGTTGGAACATCTATAGCGGGGGGGCTGATAATGAGCAGTTCTTC.

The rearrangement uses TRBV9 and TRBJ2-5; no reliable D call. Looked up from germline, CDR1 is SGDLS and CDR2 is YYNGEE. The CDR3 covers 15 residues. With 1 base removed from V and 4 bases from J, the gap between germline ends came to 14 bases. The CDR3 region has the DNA TGTGCCAGCAGCGTAAGTCCTTCCGGCATAGAGACCCAGTACTTC. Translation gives CASSVSPSGIETQYF.

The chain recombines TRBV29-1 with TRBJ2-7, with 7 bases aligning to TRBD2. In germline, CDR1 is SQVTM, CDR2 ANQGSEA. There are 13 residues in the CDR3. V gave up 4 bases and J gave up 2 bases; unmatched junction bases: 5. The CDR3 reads CSVAGLAAYEQYF. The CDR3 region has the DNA TGCAGCGTTGCAGGTCTAGCGGCCTACGAGCAGTACTTC.

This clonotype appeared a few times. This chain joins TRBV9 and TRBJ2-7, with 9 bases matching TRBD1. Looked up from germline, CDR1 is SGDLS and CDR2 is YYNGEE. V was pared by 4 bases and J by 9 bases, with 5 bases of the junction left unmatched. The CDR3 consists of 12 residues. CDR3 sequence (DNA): TGTGCCAGCAGCCAGGACAGGGGCCCGCAGTACTTC. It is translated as CASSQDRGPQYF.

The CDR3 reads CSANRGKGYEQYF. CDR3 DNA: TGCAGTGCTAATCGCGGCAAAGGCTACGAGCAGTACTTC. V is TRBV20-1 and J is TRBJ2-7; the D is unclear. Trimming pared 4 bases from V and 3 bases from J, leaving 13 bases between. CDR3 length: 13 amino acids. Germline V CDR1 and CDR2: DFQATT, SNEGSKA (reference sequence).

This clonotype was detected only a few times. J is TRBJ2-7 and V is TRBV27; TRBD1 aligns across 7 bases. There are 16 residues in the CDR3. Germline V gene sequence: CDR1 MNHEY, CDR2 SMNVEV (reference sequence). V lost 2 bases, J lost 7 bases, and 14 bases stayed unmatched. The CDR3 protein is CASSLKGTDFSGEQYF. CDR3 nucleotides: TGTGCCAGCAGTTTAAAAGGGACAGACTTCTCGGGGGAGCAGTACTTC.

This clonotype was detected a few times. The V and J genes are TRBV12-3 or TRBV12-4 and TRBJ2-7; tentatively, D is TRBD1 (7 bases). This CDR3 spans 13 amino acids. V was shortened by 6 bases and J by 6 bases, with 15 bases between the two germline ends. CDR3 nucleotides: TGTGCCAGCAGGATCCAGGGGGGAAGCGAGCAGTACTTC. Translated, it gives CASRIQGGSEQYF.

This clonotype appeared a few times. The DNA for the CDR3 is TGTGCCAGCAAGCAGGGGGCGACGCCCGGAGGGGCTGAAGCTTTCTTT. The encoded protein is CASKQGATPGGAEAFF. V usage is TRBV27 and J usage is TRBJ1-1; 8 positions match TRBD1. V gave up 7 bases and J gave up 6 bases; unmatched junction bases: 16. The CDR3 totals 16 residues. CDR1 and CDR2 from the germline V gene are MNHEY and SMNVEV (reference sequence).

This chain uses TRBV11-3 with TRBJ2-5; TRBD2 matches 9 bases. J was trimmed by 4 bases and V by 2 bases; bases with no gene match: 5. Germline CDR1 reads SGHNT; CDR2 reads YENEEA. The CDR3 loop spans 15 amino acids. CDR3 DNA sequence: TGTGCCAGCAGCTTATCGGTGACTAGCGGAGAGACCCAGTACTTC. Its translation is CASSLSVTSGETQYF.

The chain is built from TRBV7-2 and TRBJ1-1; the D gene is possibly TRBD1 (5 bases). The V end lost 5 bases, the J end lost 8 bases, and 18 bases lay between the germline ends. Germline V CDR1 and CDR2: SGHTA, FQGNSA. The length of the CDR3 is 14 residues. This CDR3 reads CASSLGTAYVEAFF. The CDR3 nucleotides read TGTGCCAGCAGCCTCGGGACGGCGTATGTAGAAGCTTTCTTT.

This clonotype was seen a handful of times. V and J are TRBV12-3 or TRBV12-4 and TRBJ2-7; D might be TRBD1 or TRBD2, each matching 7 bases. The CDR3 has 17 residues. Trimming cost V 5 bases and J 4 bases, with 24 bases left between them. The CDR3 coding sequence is TGTGCCAGCAGTCAAGGGTCAAGAGCGGGACAGCTTTACGAGCAGTACTTC. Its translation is CASSQGSRAGQLYEQYF.

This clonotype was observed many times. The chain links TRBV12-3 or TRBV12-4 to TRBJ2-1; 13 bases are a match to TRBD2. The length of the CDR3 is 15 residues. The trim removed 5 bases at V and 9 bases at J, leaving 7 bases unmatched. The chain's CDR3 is CASSPRTSGSSEQFF. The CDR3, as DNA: TGTGCCAGCAGTCCTCGGACTAGCGGGAGTTCTGAGCAGTTCTTC.

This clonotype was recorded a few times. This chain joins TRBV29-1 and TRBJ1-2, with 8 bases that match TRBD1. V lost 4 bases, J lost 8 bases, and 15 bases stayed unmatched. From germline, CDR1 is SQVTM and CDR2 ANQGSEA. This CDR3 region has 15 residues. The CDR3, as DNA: TGCAGCGTTGTTGTGGCAGGGGGCTTGAATGGAGGCTACACCTTC. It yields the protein CSVVVAGGLNGGYTF. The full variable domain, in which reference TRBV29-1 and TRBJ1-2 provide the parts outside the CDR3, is SAVISQKPSRDICQRGTSLTIQCQVDSQVTMMFWYRQQPGQSLTLIATANQGSEATYESGFVIDKFPISRPNLTFSTLTVSNMSPEDSSIYLCSVVVAGGLNGGYTFGSGTRLTVV.

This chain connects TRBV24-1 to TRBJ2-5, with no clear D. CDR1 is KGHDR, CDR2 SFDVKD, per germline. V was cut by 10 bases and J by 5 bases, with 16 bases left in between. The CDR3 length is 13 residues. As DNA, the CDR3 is TGTGCCACTAAATCTTCTTACGCGGAGACCCAGTACTTC. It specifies CATKSSYAETQYF.

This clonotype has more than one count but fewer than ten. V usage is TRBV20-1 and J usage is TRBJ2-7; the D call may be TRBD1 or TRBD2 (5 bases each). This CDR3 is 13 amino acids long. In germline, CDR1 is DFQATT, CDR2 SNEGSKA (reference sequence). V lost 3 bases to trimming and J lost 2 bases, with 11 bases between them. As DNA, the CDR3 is TGCAGTGCTAGGGACGGGGCCACCTACGAGCAGTACTTC. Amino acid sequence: CSARDGATYEQYF.

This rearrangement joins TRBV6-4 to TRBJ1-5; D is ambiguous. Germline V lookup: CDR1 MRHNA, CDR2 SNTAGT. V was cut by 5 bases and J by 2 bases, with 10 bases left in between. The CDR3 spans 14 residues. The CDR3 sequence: CASSLKAGNQPQHF. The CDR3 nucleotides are TGTGCCAGCAGTTTGAAGGCTGGCAATCAGCCCCAGCATTTT.

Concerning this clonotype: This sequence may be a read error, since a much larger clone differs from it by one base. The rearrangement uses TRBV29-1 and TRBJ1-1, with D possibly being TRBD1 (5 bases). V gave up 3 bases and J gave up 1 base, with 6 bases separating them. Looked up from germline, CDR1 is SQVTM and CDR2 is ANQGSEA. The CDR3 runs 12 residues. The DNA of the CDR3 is TGCAGCGTTGACAGGGCGAACACTGAAGCTTTCTTT. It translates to CSVDRANTEAFF.

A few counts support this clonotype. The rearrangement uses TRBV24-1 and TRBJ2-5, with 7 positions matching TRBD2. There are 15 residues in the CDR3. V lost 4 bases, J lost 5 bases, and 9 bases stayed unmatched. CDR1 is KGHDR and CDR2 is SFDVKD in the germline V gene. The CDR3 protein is CATSDRTSIEETQYF. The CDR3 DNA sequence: TGTGCCACCAGTGACAGGACTAGTATAGAGGAGACCCAGTACTTC.

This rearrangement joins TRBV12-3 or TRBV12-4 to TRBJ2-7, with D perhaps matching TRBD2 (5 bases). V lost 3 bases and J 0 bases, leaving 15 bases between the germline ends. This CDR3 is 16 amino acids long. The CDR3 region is CASSLASDSYSYEQYF. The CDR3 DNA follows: TGTGCCAGCAGTTTGGCTTCGGACTCCTACTCCTACGAGCAGTACTTC.

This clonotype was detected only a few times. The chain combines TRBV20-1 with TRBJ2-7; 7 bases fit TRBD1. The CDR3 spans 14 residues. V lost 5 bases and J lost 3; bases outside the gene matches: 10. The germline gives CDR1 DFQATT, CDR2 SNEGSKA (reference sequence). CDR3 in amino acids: CSAQDRAARYEQYF. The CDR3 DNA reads TGCAGTGCTCAAGACAGGGCCGCCCGCTACGAGCAGTACTTC.

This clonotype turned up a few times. Here the CDR3 DNA reads TGCAGTGCTAGACTCTCCTATGGCTACACCTTC. Translating it yields CSARLSYGYTF. V gene TRBV20-1 combines with J gene TRBJ1-2, with no clear D. The CDR3 is 11 residues long. Germline lookup yields CDR1 DFQATT and CDR2 SNEGSKA (reference sequence). V was pared by 2 bases and J by 4 bases, with 5 bases between.

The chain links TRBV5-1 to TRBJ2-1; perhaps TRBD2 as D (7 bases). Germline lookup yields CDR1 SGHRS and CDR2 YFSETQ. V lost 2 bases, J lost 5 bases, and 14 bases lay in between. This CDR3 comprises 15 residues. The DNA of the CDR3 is TGCGCCAGCAGCTTAGAGGGGGGGACACACAATGAGCAGTTCTTC. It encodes CASSLEGGTHNEQFF.

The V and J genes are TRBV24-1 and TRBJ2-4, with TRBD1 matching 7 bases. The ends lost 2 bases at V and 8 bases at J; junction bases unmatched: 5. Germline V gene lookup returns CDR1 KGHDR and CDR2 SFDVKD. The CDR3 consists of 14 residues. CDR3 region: CATSDSGQSDIQYF. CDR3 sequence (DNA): TGTGCCACCAGTGATTCGGGACAGTCTGACATTCAGTACTTC.

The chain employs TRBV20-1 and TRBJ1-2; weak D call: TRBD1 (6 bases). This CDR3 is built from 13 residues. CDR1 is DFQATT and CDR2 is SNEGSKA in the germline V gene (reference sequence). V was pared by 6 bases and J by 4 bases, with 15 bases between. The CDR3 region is CSAMQGHGYGYTF. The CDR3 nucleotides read TGCAGTGCCATGCAGGGACATGGCTATGGCTACACCTTC.

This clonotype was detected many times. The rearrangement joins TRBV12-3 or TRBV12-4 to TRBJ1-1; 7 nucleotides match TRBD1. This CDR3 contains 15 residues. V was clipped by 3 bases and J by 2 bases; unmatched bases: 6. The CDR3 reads CASSLGGGSNTEAFF. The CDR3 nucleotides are TGTGCCAGCAGTTTGGGAGGGGGCAGTAACACTGAAGCTTTCTTT.

Here the CDR3 DNA reads TGTGCCAGTACCGGCGGGACATCTGGGGCCAACGTCCTGACTTTC. It codes for CASTGGTSGANVLTF. This rearrangement joins TRBV19 to TRBJ2-6, with D perhaps TRBD1 or TRBD2 (6 bases each). This CDR3 has 15 amino acids. CDR1 is LNHDA and CDR2 is SQIVND in the germline V gene (reference sequence). V was shortened by 7 bases and J by 1 base, with 11 bases between the two germline ends.

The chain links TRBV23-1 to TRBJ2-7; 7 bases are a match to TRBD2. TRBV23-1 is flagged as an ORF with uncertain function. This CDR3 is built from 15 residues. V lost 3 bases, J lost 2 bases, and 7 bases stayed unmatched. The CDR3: CASSHGASGPYEQYF. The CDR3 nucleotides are TGCGCCAGCAGTCACGGCGCTAGCGGCCCCTACGAGCAGTACTTC.

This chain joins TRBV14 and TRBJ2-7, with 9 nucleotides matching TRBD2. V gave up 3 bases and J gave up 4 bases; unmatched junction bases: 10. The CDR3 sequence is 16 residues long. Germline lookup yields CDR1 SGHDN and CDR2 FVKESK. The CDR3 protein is CASSHLSGGSIYEQYF. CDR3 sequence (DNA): TGTGCCAGCAGCCACCTTAGCGGGGGATCTATTTACGAGCAGTACTTC.